This entry lists 8 T cell receptor beta chains sequenced from one sample in a study of blood T cell repertoires in COVID-19. Profiling relied on immunoSEQ multiplex PCR, and the TCRdb table lists in-frame clones only, not all of them. Of over 200,000 clones in the sample, approximately 91% are singletons; the top ten hold around 0.7%. Sequencing was carried out using peripheral blood. These receptors came from a man in his forties or fifties with acute or convalescent COVID-19.

This clone was seen just once. V gene TRBV28 combines with J gene TRBJ2-1; 7 positions agree with TRBD2. Germline assignment: CDR1 MDHEN and CDR2 SYDVKM. The CDR3 spans 14 residues. Unmatched junction bases numbered 6, after V lost 6 bases and J lost 4 bases. Here the CDR3 reads CASRASGDYNEQFF. CDR3 coding DNA: TGTGCCAGCAGAGCTAGCGGCGATTACAATGAGCAGTTCTTC.

The chain combines TRBV6-6 with TRBJ2-7; maybe TRBD2 (6 bases). The CDR3 has 14 residues. V was clipped by 5 bases and J by 3 bases, with 14 bases between them. CDR1 is MNHNY and CDR2 is SVGAGI in the germline V gene (reference sequence). CDR3 region: CASSPSGGIYEQYF. Here the CDR3 DNA reads TGTGCCAGCAGTCCTTCCGGCGGGATCTACGAGCAGTACTTC.

As concerns this clone: Other DNA sequences of this sample code for an identical CDR3. This chain connects TRBV4-3 to TRBJ2-2; TRBD2 matches 11 bases. J lost 5 bases, V lost 1 base, and 0 bases had no gene match. The CDR3 sequence is 15 residues long. Germline V gene sequence: CDR1 LGHNA, CDR2 YSLEER. The CDR3 DNA is TGCGCCAGCAGCCAAGGGACTAGCGGGACCGGGGAGCTGTTTTTT. Protein: CASSQGTSGTGELFF.

The rearrangement joins TRBV2 to TRBJ2-7; 7 nucleotides align to TRBD2. The V segment lost 10 bases and the J segment 4 bases; nucleotides outside the gene matches: 4. CDR1 SNHLY and CDR2 FYNNEI come from the germline V gene. The CDR3 contains 11 residues. CDR3 bases: TGTGCCACTGGGGGGGTTTACGAGCAGTACTTC. Amino acid sequence: CATGGVYEQYF.

The chain couples TRBV3-1 (or the pseudogene TRBV3-2) to TRBJ2-2; D is perhaps TRBD2 (7 bases). Germline loops: CDR1 LGHDT, CDR2 YNNKEL (reference sequence). The V gene lost 4 bases and the J gene lost 4 bases, with 13 bases spanning the gap. This CDR3 has 15 residues. The CDR3: CASSRGGGITGELFF. In DNA form, the CDR3 reads TGTGCCAGCAGCCGGGGGGGCGGCATCACCGGGGAGCTGTTTTTT.

V and J are TRBV14 and TRBJ2-1; a weak D match, TRBD1 (5 bases). The CDR3 is 14 residues long. CDR1 SGHDN and CDR2 FVKESK come from the germline V gene. Trimming removed 0 bases from V and 9 bases from J, with 12 bases in between. This CDR3 reads CASSQERLRGEQFF. The CDR3 DNA reads as TGTGCCAGCAGCCAAGAGAGGCTTAGGGGTGAGCAGTTCTTC.

The genes are TRBV5-4 and TRBJ2-7; TRBD1 matches at 9 bases. The CDR3 length is 17 residues. After removal of 4 bases from V and 0 bases from J, the junction contained 11 bases not matched to a gene. CDR1 is SGHNT, CDR2 YYREEE, per germline (reference sequence). CDR3 sequence reads: CASSQPRTGALSYEQYF. CDR3 nucleotides: TGTGCCAGCAGCCAACCAAGGACAGGGGCCCTCTCCTACGAGCAGTACTTC.

The J gene is TRBJ2-1, the V gene TRBV7-2; TRBD1 agrees at 8 bases. The trim removed 1 base at V and 4 bases at J, leaving 3 bases unmatched. The germline V gene has CDR1 SGHTA and CDR2 FQGNSA. CDR3 length: 15 amino acids. CDR3 amino acids: CASSLGQGPYNEQFF. The CDR3 region has the DNA TGTGCCAGCAGCTTAGGACAGGGGCCATACAATGAGCAGTTCTTC.